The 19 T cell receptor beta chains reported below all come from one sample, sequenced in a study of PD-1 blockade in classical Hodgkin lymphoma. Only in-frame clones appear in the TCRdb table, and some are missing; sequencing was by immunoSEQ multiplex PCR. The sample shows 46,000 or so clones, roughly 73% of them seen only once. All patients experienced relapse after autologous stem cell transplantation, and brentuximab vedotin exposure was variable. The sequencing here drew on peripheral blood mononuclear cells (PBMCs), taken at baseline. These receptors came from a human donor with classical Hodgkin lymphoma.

CDR3 sequence: CASSQYSGLGTNSYEQYF. As DNA, the CDR3 is TGCGCCAGCAGTCAATATAGTGGTTTAGGGACTAACTCCTACGAGCAGTACTTC. The chain has TRBV23-1 and TRBJ2-7, with 7 bases aligning to TRBD2. TRBV23-1 is an open reading frame, and its role is uncertain. Germline trimming cut 1 base from V and 0 bases from J; bases unmatched to any gene: 12. The CDR3 consists of 18 residues.

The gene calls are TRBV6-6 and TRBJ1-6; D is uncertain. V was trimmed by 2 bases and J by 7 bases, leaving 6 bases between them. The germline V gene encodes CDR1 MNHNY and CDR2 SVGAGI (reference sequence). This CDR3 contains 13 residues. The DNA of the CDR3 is TGTGCCAGCAGTTACGGGCCGAATTCACCCCTCCACTTT. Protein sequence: CASSYGPNSPLHF.

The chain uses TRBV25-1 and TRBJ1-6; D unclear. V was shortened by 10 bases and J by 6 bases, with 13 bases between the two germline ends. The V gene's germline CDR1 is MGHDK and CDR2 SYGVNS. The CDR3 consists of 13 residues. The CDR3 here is CATQQNTNSPLHF. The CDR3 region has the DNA TGTGCCACTCAGCAGAACACTAATTCACCCCTCCACTTT.

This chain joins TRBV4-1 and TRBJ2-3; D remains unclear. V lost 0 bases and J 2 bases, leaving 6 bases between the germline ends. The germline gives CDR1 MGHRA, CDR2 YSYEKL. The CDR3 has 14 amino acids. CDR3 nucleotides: TGCGCCAGCAGCCAAGATGCCCCCACAGATACGCAGTATTTT. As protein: CASSQDAPTDTQYF.

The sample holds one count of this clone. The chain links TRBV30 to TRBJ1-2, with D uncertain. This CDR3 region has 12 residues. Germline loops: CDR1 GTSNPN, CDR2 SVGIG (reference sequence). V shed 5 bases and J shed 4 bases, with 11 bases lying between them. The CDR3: CAWGEWSYGYTF. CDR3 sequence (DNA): TGTGCCTGGGGGGAGTGGAGCTATGGCTACACCTTC.

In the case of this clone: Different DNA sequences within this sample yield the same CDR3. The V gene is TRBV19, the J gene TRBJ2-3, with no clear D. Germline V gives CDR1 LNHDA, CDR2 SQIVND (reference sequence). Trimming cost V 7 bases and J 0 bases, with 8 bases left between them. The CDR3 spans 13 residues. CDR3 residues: CASKARSTDTQYF. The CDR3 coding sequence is TGTGCCAGTAAGGCTCGGAGCACAGATACGCAGTATTTT. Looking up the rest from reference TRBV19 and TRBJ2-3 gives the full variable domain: DGGITQSPKYLFRKEGQNVTLSCEQNLNHDAMYWYRQDPGQGLRLIYYSQIVNDFQKGDIAEGYSVSREKKESFPLTVTSAQKNPTAFYLCASKARSTDTQYFGPGTRLTVL.

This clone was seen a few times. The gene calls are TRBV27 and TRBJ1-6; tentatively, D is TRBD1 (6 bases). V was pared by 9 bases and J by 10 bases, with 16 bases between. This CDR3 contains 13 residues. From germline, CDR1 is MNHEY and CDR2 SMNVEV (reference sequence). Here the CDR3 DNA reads TGTGCCAGTCGAAACAGGGTGGTGTCACCCCTCCACTTT. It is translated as CASRNRVVSPLHF.

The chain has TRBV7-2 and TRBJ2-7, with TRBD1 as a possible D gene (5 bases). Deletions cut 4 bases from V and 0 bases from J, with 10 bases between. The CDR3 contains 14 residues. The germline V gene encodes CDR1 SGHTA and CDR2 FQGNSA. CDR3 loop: CASSSPDTSYEQYF. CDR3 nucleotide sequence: TGTGCCAGCAGCTCTCCGGACACCTCCTACGAGCAGTACTTC.

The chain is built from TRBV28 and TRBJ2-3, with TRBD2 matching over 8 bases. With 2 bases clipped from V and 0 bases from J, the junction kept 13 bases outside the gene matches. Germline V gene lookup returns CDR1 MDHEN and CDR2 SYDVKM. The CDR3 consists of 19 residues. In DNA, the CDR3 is TGTGCCAGCAGTTTACCCGCGGGGGGCGCCAATTCAAGCACAGATACGCAGTATTTT. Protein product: CASSLPAGGANSSTDTQYF.

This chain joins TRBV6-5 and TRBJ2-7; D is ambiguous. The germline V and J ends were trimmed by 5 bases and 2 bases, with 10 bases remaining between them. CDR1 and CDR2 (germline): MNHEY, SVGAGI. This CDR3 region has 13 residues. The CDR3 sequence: CASSPSGPYEQYF. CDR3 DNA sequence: TGTGCCAGCAGTCCCTCCGGACCCTACGAGCAGTACTTC.

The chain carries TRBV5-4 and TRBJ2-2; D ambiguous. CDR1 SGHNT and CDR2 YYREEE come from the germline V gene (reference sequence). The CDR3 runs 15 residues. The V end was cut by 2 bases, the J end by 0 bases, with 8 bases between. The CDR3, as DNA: TGTGCCAGCAGCTTTATCGGGTCGAACACCGGGGAGCTGTTTTTT. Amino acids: CASSFIGSNTGELFF.

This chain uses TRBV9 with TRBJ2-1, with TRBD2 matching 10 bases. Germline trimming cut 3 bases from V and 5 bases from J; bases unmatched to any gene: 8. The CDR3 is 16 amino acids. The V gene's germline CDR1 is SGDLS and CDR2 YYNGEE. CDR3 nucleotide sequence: TGTGCCAGCAGCGAGGGAAGCGGGGGGGCCAACAATGAGCAGTTCTTC. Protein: CASSEGSGGANNEQFF.

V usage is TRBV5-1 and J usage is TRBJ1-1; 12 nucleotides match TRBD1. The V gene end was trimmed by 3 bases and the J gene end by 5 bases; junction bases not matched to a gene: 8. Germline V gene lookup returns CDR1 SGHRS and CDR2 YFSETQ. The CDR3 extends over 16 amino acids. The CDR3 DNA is TGCGCCAGCAGCTGGGGGACAGGGGGCGAAGATACTGAAGCTTTCTTT. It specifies CASSWGTGGEDTEAFF.

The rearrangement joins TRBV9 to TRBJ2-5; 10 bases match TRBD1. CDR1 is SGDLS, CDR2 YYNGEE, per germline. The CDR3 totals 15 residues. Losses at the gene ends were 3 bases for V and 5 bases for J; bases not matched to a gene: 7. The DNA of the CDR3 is TGTGCCAGCAGCGCGCGTCGGGACAGGGGTGAGACCCAGTACTTC. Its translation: CASSARRDRGETQYF.

The DNA for the CDR3 is TGTGCCAGCAGTTCCACTACAGGGGCGAGAAATGGCTACACCTTC. Protein: CASSSTTGARNGYTF. This chain joins TRBV27 and TRBJ1-2, with 7 positions matching TRBD1. The germline V gene has CDR1 MNHEY and CDR2 SMNVEV (reference sequence). The CDR3 extends over 15 amino acids. The J segment lost 6 bases and the V segment lost 4 bases, leaving 11 bases of the junction unmatched.

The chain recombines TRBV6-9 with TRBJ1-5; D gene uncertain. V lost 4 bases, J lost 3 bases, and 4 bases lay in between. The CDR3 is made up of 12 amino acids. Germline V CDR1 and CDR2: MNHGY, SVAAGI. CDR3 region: CASSFYNQPQHF. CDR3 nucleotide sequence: TGTGCCAGCAGTTTCTACAATCAGCCCCAGCATTTT.

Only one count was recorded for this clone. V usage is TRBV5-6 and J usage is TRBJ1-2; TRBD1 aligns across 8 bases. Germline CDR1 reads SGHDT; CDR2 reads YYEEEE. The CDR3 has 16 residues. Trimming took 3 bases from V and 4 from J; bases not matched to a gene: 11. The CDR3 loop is CASSSRGAGGAYGYTF. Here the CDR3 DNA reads TGTGCCAGCAGCTCAAGGGGGGCAGGGGGCGCCTATGGCTACACCTTC.

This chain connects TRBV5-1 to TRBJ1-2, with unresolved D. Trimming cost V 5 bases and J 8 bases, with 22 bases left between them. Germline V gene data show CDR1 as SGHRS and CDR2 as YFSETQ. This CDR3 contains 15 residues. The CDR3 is CASRPGQDVSSGYTF. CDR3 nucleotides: TGCGCCAGCAGACCTGGCCAGGATGTTAGTTCGGGCTACACCTTC.

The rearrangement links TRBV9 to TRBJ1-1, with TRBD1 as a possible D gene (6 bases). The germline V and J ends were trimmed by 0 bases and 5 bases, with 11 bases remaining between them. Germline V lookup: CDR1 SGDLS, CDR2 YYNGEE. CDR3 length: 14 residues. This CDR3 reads CASSVGGLGTEAFF. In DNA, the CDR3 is TGTGCCAGCAGCGTAGGGGGGCTCGGGACTGAAGCTTTCTTT.